These T cell receptor beta chains were read from a single sample in a study of blood T cells in healthy people across ages. TCRdb re-called the 5' RACE reads through MiXCR, storing one row per CDR3 protein. The sample shows about 700,000 distinct CDR3 sequences, about 32% of them seen only once. The sample was blood. All receptors derive from an elderly woman in good health. The CDR3 runs from the conserved cysteine through the conserved F or W. The order of the fields is clone size, V gene, D gene, J gene, CDR3 protein, CDR3 DNA. The D gene is left open where the match is weak. Clone size is given for some rows only: seen once, a few or many times, or a class if the clone is expanded.

>many|TRBV12-3/TRBV12-4|TRBD2|TRBJ2-1
CASTSASGGGQAEQFF
TGTGCCAGCACCTCGGCTAGCGGGGGGGGCCAGGCTGAGCAGTTCTTC
>many|TRBV9|TRBD2|TRBJ2-5
CASSVATTGAGGQETQYF
TGTGCCAGCAGCGTAGCTACGACGGGAGCGGGGGGGCAAGAGACCCAGTACTTC
>many|TRBV11-2|NA|TRBJ2-3
CASSFESDTQYF
TGTGCCAGCAGCTTCGAATCAGATACGCAGTATTTT
>many|TRBV5-1|TRBD1|TRBJ1-2
CASSLEGADYGYTF
TGCGCCAGCAGCTTGGAGGGGGCAGACTATGGCTACACCTTC
>NA|TRBV7-3|NA|TRBJ2-1
CASSLTRSYNEQFF
TGTGCCAGCAGCTTAACTCGCTCCTACAATGAGCAGTTCTTC
>many|TRBV11-2|TRBD2|TRBJ2-5
CASSQGTSGGQETQYF
TGTGCCAGCAGCCAGGGGACTAGCGGGGGACAAGAGACCCAGTACTTC
>NA|TRBV7-9|NA|TRBJ2-2
CASKPDSYDGGELFF
TGTGCCAGCAAGCCGGACAGCTACGACGGCGGGGAGCTGTTTTTT
>many|TRBV7-9|TRBD2|TRBJ2-5
CASSLEGRTSGETQYF
TGTGCCAGCAGCTTAGAGGGGCGGACTAGCGGGGAGACCCAGTACTTC
>NA|TRBV7-2|NA|TRBJ1-2
CASSLERGGGYTF
TGTGCCAGCAGCTTAGAAAGGGGGGGTGGCTACACCTTC
>many|TRBV20-1|NA|TRBJ2-7
CSAPGGPGRYEQYF
TGCAGTGCTCCCGGGGGCCCTGGGAGATACGAGCAGTACTTC
>NA|TRBV7-8|TRBD2|TRBJ2-3
CASSLVVTSGGAIDTQYF
TGTGCCAGCAGCTTAGTGGTGACTAGCGGGGGGGCCATAGATACGCAGTATTTT
>many|TRBV10-3|TRBD1|TRBJ1-1
CAIRDRGEKTEAFF
TGTGCCATCAGGGACAGGGGGGAGAAGACTGAAGCTTTCTTT
>many|TRBV12-3/TRBV12-4|NA|TRBJ1-5
CASSLGAAGQPQHF
TGTGCCAGCAGTTTAGGGGCAGCCGGACAGCCCCAGCATTTT
>NA|TRBV3-1|TRBD2|TRBJ2-7
CASSQGGTSGDEQYF
TGTGCCAGCAGCCAAGGAGGGACTAGCGGGGACGAGCAGTACTTC
>many|TRBV6-4|NA|TRBJ2-3
CASSDGQGSTDTQYF
TGTGCCAGCAGTGACGGGCAGGGTAGCACAGATACGCAGTATTTT
>many|TRBV11-3|NA|TRBJ2-1
CASSTSLAGSQFF
TGTGCCAGCAGCACGTCCCTAGCCGGTAGTCAGTTCTTC
>NA|TRBV20-1|TRBD2|TRBJ2-7
CSARDPGLAGVGRYF
TGCAGTGCTAGAGATCCGGGACTAGCGGGTGTTGGGCGGTACTTC
>NA|TRBV6-1|NA|TRBJ2-1
CASSGLSRPRDPYNEQFF
TGTGCCAGCAGTGGCCTATCCAGGCCCCGTGATCCTTACAATGAGCAGTTCTTC
>NA|TRBV12-3/TRBV12-4|TRBD1|TRBJ1-2
CASSPQGDRGRGGYTF
TGTGCCAGCAGTCCTCAGGGGGACAGGGGAAGAGGGGGCTACACCTTC
>many|TRBV7-9|NA|TRBJ1-2
CASSQITRPGGYGYTF
TGTGCCAGCAGCCAGATCACTCGGCCGGGAGGCTATGGCTACACCTTC